Given below is one T cell receptor (beta chain) in context. It was with 60 Vbeta and 13 Jbeta primers that the PCR ran. The assay was immunoSEQ multiplex PCR, and TCRdb's table has in-frame clones only and misses some. Its table records approximately 120,000 clones. The record originates from a study of cytomegalovirus exposure and HLA in healthy donors. In the study overall: An early data release held tens of millions of unique TCRs from HLA-typed donors.

Germline CDR1 SGHNT, CDR2 YENEEA. The ends were cut back, 5 bases at V and 2 bases at J, with 13 bases in the middle. This CDR3 is built from 16 residues. Sequenced input: PBMCs. The rearrangement joins TRBV11-3 to TRBJ2-6, with D possibly TRBD2 on 5 matching bases. This TCR was recovered from a man aged 30 to 45 in good health and CMV-seronegative. In DNA, the CDR3 is TGTGCCAGCAGCCCGAGCTTCGGGGCTGGGGCCAACGTCCTGACTTTC. This codes for CASSPSFGAGANVLTF.